This T cell receptor beta chain was recorded in a study of CD8 T cells in Susac syndrome. Sequencing targeted TCR beta in blood CD8+ and CD4+ T cells. Negative isolation yielded the CD8+ and CD4+ T cells, while FACS enriched the TEMRA cells. Reverse transcription used about 0.5 to 1 ug RNA and random hexamers. Amplification of the TCR beta CDR3 was carried out by immunoSEQ multiplex PCR, which spanned a total of 54 Vbeta and 13 Jbeta segments. MiXCR, run by TCRdb on the immunoSEQ multiplex PCR reads, gives a single entry per CDR3 protein. The table has approximately 190,000 distinct CDR3 sequences, 91% seen once. The CDR3 spans 15 residues. V lost 1 base and J 4 bases, leaving 13 bases between the germline ends.

The TCR sequence derives from a human donor with Susac syndrome. The sample taken for sequencing was CD4+ T cells from PBMCs. This chain joins TRBV12-3 or TRBV12-4 and TRBJ1-1; D gene unclear. CDR3 DNA: TGTGCCAGCAGTTTAGAGGTAGGAGCAGGCACTGAAGCTTTCTTT. Residues: CASSLEVGAGTEAFF.